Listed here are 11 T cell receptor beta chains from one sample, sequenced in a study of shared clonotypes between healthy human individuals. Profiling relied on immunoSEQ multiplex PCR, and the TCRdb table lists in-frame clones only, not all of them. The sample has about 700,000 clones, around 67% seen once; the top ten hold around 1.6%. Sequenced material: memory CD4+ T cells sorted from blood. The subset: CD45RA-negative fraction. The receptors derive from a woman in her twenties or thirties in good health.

CDR3 sequence reads: CASTQGGSYNEQFF. CDR3 DNA sequence: TGTGCTAGTACACAGGGAGGATCCTACAATGAGCAGTTCTTC. The J gene is TRBJ2-1, the V gene TRBV12-5; either TRBD1 or TRBD2 may fit D (6 bases each). This CDR3 is built from 14 residues. V was pared by 8 bases and J by 1 base, with 12 bases between. Germline lookup yields CDR1 LGHNT and CDR2 FRNRAP.

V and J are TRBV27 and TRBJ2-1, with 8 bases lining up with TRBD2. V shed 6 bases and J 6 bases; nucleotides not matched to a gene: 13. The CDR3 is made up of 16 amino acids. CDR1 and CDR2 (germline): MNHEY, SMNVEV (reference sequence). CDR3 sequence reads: CASRGNSGRRGNEQFF. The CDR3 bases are TGTGCCAGCAGGGGGAACAGCGGGAGACGGGGCAATGAGCAGTTCTTC.

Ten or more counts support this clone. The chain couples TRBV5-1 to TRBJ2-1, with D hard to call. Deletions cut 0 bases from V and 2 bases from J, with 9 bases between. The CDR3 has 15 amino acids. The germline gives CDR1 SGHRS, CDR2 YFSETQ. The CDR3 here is CASSLDSATYNEQFF. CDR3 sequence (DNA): TGCGCCAGCAGCTTGGACAGTGCTACCTACAATGAGCAGTTCTTC.

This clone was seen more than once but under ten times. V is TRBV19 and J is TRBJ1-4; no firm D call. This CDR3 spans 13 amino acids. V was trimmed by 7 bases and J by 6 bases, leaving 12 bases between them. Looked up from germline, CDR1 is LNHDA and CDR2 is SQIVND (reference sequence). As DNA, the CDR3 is TGTGCCAGTATCGGATATGAGGATGAAAAACTGTTTTTT. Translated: CASIGYEDEKLFF.

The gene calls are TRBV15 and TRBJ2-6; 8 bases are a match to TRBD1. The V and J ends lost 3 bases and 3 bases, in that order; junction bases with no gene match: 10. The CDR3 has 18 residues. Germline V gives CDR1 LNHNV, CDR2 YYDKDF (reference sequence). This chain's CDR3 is CATSSAPTGAGGANVLTF. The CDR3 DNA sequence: TGTGCCACCAGCAGCGCCCCGACAGGGGCGGGTGGGGCCAACGTCCTGACTTTC.

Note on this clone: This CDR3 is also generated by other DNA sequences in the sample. CDR3 coding DNA: TGTGCCAGCAGCGTAGGACCATACAATGAGCAGTTCTTC. Protein sequence: CASSVGPYNEQFF. V and J are TRBV9 and TRBJ2-1; D unresolved. Trimming removed 0 bases at V and 4 bases at J, with 5 bases between. The CDR3 spans 13 residues. Germline V lookup: CDR1 SGDLS, CDR2 YYNGEE.

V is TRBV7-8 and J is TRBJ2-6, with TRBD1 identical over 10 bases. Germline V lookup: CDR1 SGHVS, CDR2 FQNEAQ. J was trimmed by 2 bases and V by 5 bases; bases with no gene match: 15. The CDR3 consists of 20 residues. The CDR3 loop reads CASSIHGTGVSVAGANVLTF. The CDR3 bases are TGTGCCAGCAGCATCCACGGGACAGGGGTTAGTGTGGCTGGGGCCAACGTCCTGACTTTC.

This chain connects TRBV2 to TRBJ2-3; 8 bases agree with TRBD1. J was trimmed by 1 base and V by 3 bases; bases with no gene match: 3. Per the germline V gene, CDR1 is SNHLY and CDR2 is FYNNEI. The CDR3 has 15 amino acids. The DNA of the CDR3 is TGTGCCAGCAGTGATCCGACAGGGGGCACAGATACGCAGTATTTT. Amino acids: CASSDPTGGTDTQYF.

CDR3 amino acids: CASSRSGRALVETQYF. Here the CDR3 DNA reads TGTGCCAGCAGCCGAAGCGGGAGGGCCTTAGTAGAGACCCAGTACTTC. The rearrangement joins TRBV14 to TRBJ2-5; 10 nucleotides agree with TRBD2. The V and J ends lost 4 bases and 4 bases, in that order; junction bases with no gene match: 9. There are 16 residues in the CDR3. CDR1 is SGHDN, CDR2 FVKESK, per germline.

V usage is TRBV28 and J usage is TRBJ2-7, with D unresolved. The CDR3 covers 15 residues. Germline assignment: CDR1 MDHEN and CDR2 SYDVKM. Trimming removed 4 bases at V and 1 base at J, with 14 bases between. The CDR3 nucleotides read TGTGCCAGCAGTTCCGGCGGTACGGTATCCTACGAGCAGTACTTC. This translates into CASSSGGTVSYEQYF.

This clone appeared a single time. Written as DNA, the CDR3 is TGTGCCAGCAGTCGGGACAGGGGGCACTACAATGAGCAGTTCTTC. This sequence encodes CASSRDRGHYNEQFF. This chain connects TRBV2 to TRBJ2-1; 12 bases align to TRBD1. Germline V gene sequence: CDR1 SNHLY, CDR2 FYNNEI. The CDR3 runs 15 residues. V gave up 5 bases and J gave up 3 bases; unmatched junction bases: 2.